This entry is about one TCR beta chain. Its antigen remains unidentified. In germline, CDR1 is SGHVS, CDR2 FQNEAQ. The CDR3 is 15 amino acids. V was trimmed by 0 bases and J by 5 bases, leaving 13 bases between them. The sample belongs to a study of shared clonotypes between healthy human individuals. Study results and caveats: Estimated richness values were generally larger in naive subsets than in memory subsets. The generation probabilities recorded for non-shared clonotypes fell below those of clonotypes shared by all four donors.

For each subset, genomic DNA was distributed in equal portions over several immunoSEQ plates. Sequencing used immunoSEQ multiplex PCR; TCRdb keeps in-frame clones, though not all of them. Among around 2,100,000 clones listed, over 85% were seen once. Naive CD8 cells, CD45RO-negative and positively selected for CCR7, excluded terminally differentiated effector memory CD45RA+ cells. The sequencing sample was made of naive CD8+ T cells sorted from blood. The chain joins TRBV7-8 to TRBJ2-5; D remains unclear. The sequence was obtained from a man younger than 30 in good health. The CDR3 reads CASSLALVGVETQYF. The CDR3, as DNA: TGTGCCAGCAGCTTAGCGCTGGTAGGAGTCGAGACCCAGTACTTC.